This T cell receptor (beta chain) was identified during a study of blood T cell repertoires in COVID-19. Study context: Material from acute and convalescent COVID-19 was sourced from the United States, Italy and Spain.

V lost 1 base and J 4 bases, leaving 11 bases between the germline ends. Germline CDR1 and CDR2: LNHNV and YYDKDF (reference sequence). The CDR3 covers 15 residues. A remark on this clone: Other DNA sequences in this specimen translate into the identical CDR3.

Authors' analysis steps: Nucleated cell number was recorded as an estimate derived from reference gene primer amplification. TCRdb's copy holds only in-frame clones and misses some; the assay was immunoSEQ multiplex PCR. V and J calls plus clone size are reproduced from that table; the DNA served to infer D and trimming. The table shows about 430,000 clones, with approximately 90% occurring only once. This TCR derives from a woman aged 18-30 years who had been exposed to COVID-19. The rearrangement joins TRBV15 to TRBJ2-1; weak D call: TRBD1 (5 bases). Sequencing input: PBMCs or T cells enriched from blood (not recorded which). Written as DNA, the CDR3 is TGTGCCACCAGCAGAGTGCAGGGTTCTTACAATGAGCAGTTCTTC. Protein product: CATSRVQGSYNEQFF.